This T cell receptor beta chain was profiled in a study of cytomegalovirus exposure and HLA in healthy donors. Study-wide findings and caveats: Later, TCR association rates were found to vary by HLA locus, highest for DRB1 and lowest for HLA-C.

Trimming removed 3 bases from V and 0 bases from J, with 9 bases in between. Per the germline V gene, CDR1 is SGHRS and CDR2 is YFSETQ. The CDR3 has 14 amino acids. This clone was found a few times. Its antigen is currently unknown. A multiplex PCR was run with 60 Vbeta primers and 13 Jbeta primers. Data came from immunoSEQ multiplex PCR; TCRdb stores just in-frame clones and leaves some out. Among approximately 67,000 clones, approximately 67% were seen once, and the ten largest hold roughly 1.9%. The source is a woman in her 30s in good health and CMV-seronegative. The specimen sequenced was PBMCs. The V and J genes are TRBV5-1 and TRBJ1-1; no firm D call. The CDR3 bases are TGCGCCAGCAGCTCTTCCGAGATGAACACTGAAGCTTTCTTT. Protein sequence: CASSSSEMNTEAFF.